The 17 T cell receptor beta chains listed next were all sequenced from one sample in a study of OX40 agonist ivuxolimab in advanced cancers. Data came from immunoSEQ multiplex PCR; TCRdb stores just in-frame clones and leaves some out. The sample has approximately 58,000 clones; 85% are singletons. Sequenced here: CD4+ or CD8+ T cells sorted from blood, sampled in a trial of the OX40 agonist ivuxolimab. These receptors all come from an adult with an advanced solid tumor such as melanoma, head and neck, liver or kidney cancer.

The chain uses TRBV9 and TRBJ2-3; D is perhaps TRBD1 or TRBD2 (5 bases each). CDR3 length: 17 amino acids. CDR1 SGDLS and CDR2 YYNGEE come from the germline V gene. The ends were cut back, 0 bases at V and 2 bases at J, with 16 bases in the middle. In nucleotides, the CDR3 is TGTGCCAGCAGCGTAGGAGGGGCCCCAGTTATCACAGATACGCAGTATTTT. Encoded protein: CASSVGGAPVITDTQYF.

The rearrangement links TRBV7-9 to TRBJ2-2; TRBD2 aligns across 8 bases. CDR3 length: 16 residues. Germline CDR1 reads SEHNR; CDR2 reads FQNEAQ (reference sequence). Trimming cost V 5 bases and J 5 bases; bases outside gene matches: 10. CDR3 DNA: TGTGCCAGCAGCGCCGGAGCGGGAGTGGGGACCGGGGAGCTGTTTTTT. Translating it yields CASSAGAGVGTGELFF.

This sequence joins TRBV9 and TRBJ2-7, with 8 bases matching TRBD1. The germline CDR1 and CDR2 sequences are SGDLS and YYNGEE. V was pared by 0 bases and J by 3 bases, with 5 bases of the junction left unmatched. This CDR3 is 15 amino acids long. CDR3 amino acids: CASSVAGTGLYEQYF. CDR3 coding DNA: TGTGCCAGCAGCGTAGCGGGGACAGGCCTCTACGAGCAGTACTTC. The variable domain in full, with the rest retrieved from reference TRBV9 and TRBJ2-7, is DSGVTQTPKHLITATGQRVTLRCSPRSGDLSVYWYQQSLDQGLQFLIQYYNGEERAKGNILERFSAQQFPDLHSELNLSSLELGDSALYFCASSVAGTGLYEQYFGPGTRLTVT.

This chain joins TRBV30 and TRBJ2-1; 8 nucleotides agree with TRBD1. This CDR3 spans 14 amino acids. CDR1 is GTSNPN, CDR2 SVGIG, per germline (reference sequence). The V and J ends lost 8 bases and 9 bases, in that order; junction bases with no gene match: 15. This CDR3 is CAGTIRGRYFEQFF. In DNA form, the CDR3 reads TGTGCCGGGACGATCAGGGGGCGCTACTTTGAGCAGTTCTTC.

This clone was counted between two and nine times. The V gene is TRBV27, the J gene TRBJ1-5; 9 nucleotides match TRBD1. Germline V gives CDR1 MNHEY, CDR2 SMNVEV (reference sequence). The V and J ends lost 8 bases and 4 bases, in that order; junction bases with no gene match: 9. CDR3 size: 15 residues. The CDR3 DNA reads as TGTGCCAGCGCTATCGGGACAGGGATTAATCAGCCCCAGCATTTT. This codes for CASAIGTGINQPQHF.

CDR3 sequence (DNA): TGTGCCAGCAGTAAAGCTACACAAGAGACCCAGTACTTC. Its protein product is CASSKATQETQYF. J is TRBJ2-5 and V is TRBV27; D ambiguous. The V end lost 5 bases, the J end lost 2 bases, and 9 bases lay between the germline ends. The CDR3 extends over 13 amino acids. Germline-derived CDR1 and CDR2 are MNHEY and SMNVEV (reference sequence).

The V call is TRBV4-2, the J call TRBJ2-4; TRBD2 is a possible D gene (8 bases). Per germline, CDR1 LGHNA and CDR2 YNFKEQ. This CDR3 is 15 amino acids long. V dropped 4 bases and J dropped 4 bases, with 14 bases sitting between them. This CDR3 is CASSPGGGQKNIQYF. The DNA for the CDR3 is TGTGCCAGCAGCCCCGGGGGGGGACAGAAAAACATTCAGTACTTC.

For the CDR3, the DNA is TGCAGCGTTGCCCCACCAAGACAACAAGCTTTCTTT. Translated, it gives CSVAPPRQQAFF. The V call is TRBV29-1, the J call TRBJ1-1, with D unresolved. This CDR3 has 12 residues. Trimming took off 4 bases at V and 9 bases at J, with 15 bases between the two ends. Germline V gives CDR1 SQVTM, CDR2 ANQGSEA.

V gene TRBV11-2 combines with J gene TRBJ2-5; tentative D call: TRBD1 (5 bases). V was clipped by 7 bases and J by 5 bases, with 17 bases between them. The germline CDR1 and CDR2 sequences are SGHAT and FQNNGV. This CDR3 spans 14 amino acids. CDR3 sequence: CASTLDPGRETQYF. CDR3 nucleotide sequence: TGTGCCAGCACCCTAGACCCAGGGCGGGAGACCCAGTACTTC. The whole variable domain, remainder taken from reference TRBV11-2 and TRBJ2-5, is EAGVAQSPRYKIIEKRQSVAFWCNPISGHATLYWYQQILGQGPKLLIQFQNNGVVDDSQLPKDRFSAERLKGVDSTLKIQPAKLEDSAVYLCASTLDPGRETQYFGPGTRLLVL.

The chain recombines TRBV6-6 with TRBJ1-2; D call uncertain. V lost 6 bases, J lost 3 bases, and 11 bases lay in between. The CDR3 runs 13 residues. Germline loops: CDR1 MNHNY, CDR2 SVGAGI (reference sequence). CDR3 sequence (DNA): TGTGCCAGCAGCAACGGACCTCACTATGGCTACACCTTC. Its protein product is CASSNGPHYGYTF.

The chain is built from TRBV29-1 and TRBJ1-1; D is undetermined. With 4 bases removed from V and 0 bases from J, the gap between germline ends came to 12 bases. The CDR3 has 14 residues. Germline loops: CDR1 SQVTM, CDR2 ANQGSEA. The CDR3 here is CSVGRTQLNTEAFF. CDR3 bases: TGCAGCGTTGGGAGGACCCAGCTGAACACTGAAGCTTTCTTT. Combining the CDR3 with reference TRBV29-1 and TRBJ1-1 gives the whole variable domain SAVISQKPSRDICQRGTSLTIQCQVDSQVTMMFWYRQQPGQSLTLIATANQGSEATYESGFVIDKFPISRPNLTFSTLTVSNMSPEDSSIYLCSVGRTQLNTEAFFGQGTRLTVV.

The chain employs TRBV7-8 and TRBJ2-7, with 7 positions matching TRBD2. Germline lookup yields CDR1 SGHVS and CDR2 FQNEAQ. V shed 4 bases, J shed 9 bases, and the junction held 15 bases outside the gene matches. CDR3 length equals 15 residues. CDR3 sequence reads: CASSSPGRGDRGQYF. The CDR3 region has the DNA TGTGCCAGCAGCTCACCGGGACGGGGGGACCGGGGGCAGTACTTC.

The chain carries TRBV11-1 and TRBJ2-3; D possibly uses TRBD1 or TRBD2 (6 bases each). The germline V and J ends were trimmed by 3 bases and 3 bases, with 10 bases remaining between them. This CDR3 spans 14 amino acids. In germline, CDR1 is SGHAT, CDR2 FQDESV (reference sequence). CDR3 in amino acids: CASSLEGQTDTQYF. CDR3 coding DNA: TGTGCCAGCAGCTTGGAGGGACAAACAGATACGCAGTATTTT. The full variable domain, its missing parts supplied by reference TRBV11-1 and TRBJ2-3, is EAEVAQSPRYKITEKSQAVAFWCDPISGHATLYWYRQILGQGPELLVQFQDESVVDDSQLPKDRFSAERLKGVDSTLKIQPAELGDSAMYLCASSLEGQTDTQYFGPGTRLTVL.

The CDR3 loop reads CASSANRANNSPLHF. The DNA of the CDR3 is TGTGCCAGCAGCGCCAACCGGGCCAATAATTCACCCCTCCACTTT. The V and J genes are TRBV9 and TRBJ1-6, with D unclear. The CDR3 is 15 amino acids. Trimming removed 3 bases from V and 5 bases from J, with 12 bases in between. Germline loops: CDR1 SGDLS, CDR2 YYNGEE. The variable domain in full, completed from reference TRBV9 and TRBJ1-6, reads DSGVTQTPKHLITATGQRVTLRCSPRSGDLSVYWYQQSLDQGLQFLIQYYNGEERAKGNILERFSAQQFPDLHSELNLSSLELGDSALYFCASSANRANNSPLHFGNGTRLTVT.

In DNA, the CDR3 is TGCGCCAGCCGTGATAGGGGGAGCGAAGATACGCAGTATTTT. Amino acid sequence: CASRDRGSEDTQYF. This chain links TRBV5-1 with TRBJ2-3, with a tentative D call TRBD1 (6 bases). Per germline, CDR1 SGHRS and CDR2 YFSETQ. The CDR3 consists of 14 residues. The V end was cut by 7 bases, the J end by 5 bases, with 17 bases between.

This clone was detected only a few times. This chain joins TRBV18 and TRBJ2-7; 7 nucleotides line up with TRBD2. Germline assignment: CDR1 KGHSH and CDR2 LQKENI. The CDR3 length is 16 residues. The trim removed 5 bases at V and 2 bases at J, leaving 12 bases unmatched. CDR3 nucleotide sequence: TGTGCCAGCTCAGCTTACGGCGGGAGAACTCCCTACGAGCAGTACTTC. Translation gives CASSAYGGRTPYEQYF. The entire variable domain, with the rest obtained from reference TRBV18 and TRBJ2-7, is as follows: NAGVMQNPRHLVRRRGQEARLRCSPMKGHSHVYWYRQLPEEGLKFMVYLQKENIIDESGMPKERFSAEFPKEGPSILRIQQVVRGDSAAYFCASSAYGGRTPYEQYFGPGTRLTVT.

The chain links TRBV5-6 to TRBJ2-2, with a possible D match to TRBD2 (6 bases). The CDR3 loop spans 17 amino acids. The V and J ends lost 2 bases and 3 bases respectively, with 17 bases between them. Germline lookup yields CDR1 SGHDT and CDR2 YYEEEE. CDR3: CASSFDIIPGDTGELFF. In nucleotides, the CDR3 is TGTGCCAGCAGCTTTGATATAATTCCGGGGGACACCGGGGAGCTGTTTTTT. Drawing the rest from reference TRBV5-6 and TRBJ2-2, the complete variable domain is DAGVTQSPTHLIKTRGQQVTLRCSPKSGHDTVSWYQQALGQGPQFIFQYYEEEERQRGNFPDRFSGHQFPNYSSELNVNALLLGDSALYLCASSFDIIPGDTGELFFGEGSRLTVL.